The rows below give T cell receptor beta chains drawn from one sample of a study of control samples from healthy donors and cancer patients. Sequencing was performed with immunoSEQ multiplex PCR; in TCRdb, only in-frame clones are kept and a portion is missing. The sample yields 160,000 or so clones, nearly 96% seen once. Sequenced: blood. The receptor source for this set is a woman under 40 in good health. CDR3s include the opening cysteine and the closing phenylalanine or tryptophan. Each record gives: clone size, D gene, J gene, V gene, CDR3 protein, CDR3 DNA. D genes are given only for firm matches. Expanded clones are given a class, and other clones once, few, many or no size at all.

abundance: -
d_gene: -
j_gene: TRBJ2-5
v_gene: TRBV7-2
CDR3aa: CASRVNGGSETQYF
CDR3nt: TGTGCCAGCCGCGTTAATGGGGGGTCGGAGACCCAGTACTTC

abundance: once
d_gene: TRBD1
j_gene: TRBJ1-1
v_gene: TRBV15
CDR3aa: CATSRRRTGTTEAFF
CDR3nt: TGTGCCACCAGCAGACGCCGGACAGGGACCACTGAAGCTTTCTTT

abundance: -
d_gene: TRBD1
j_gene: TRBJ1-2
v_gene: TRBV6-5
CDR3aa: CASQTGEIYGYTF
CDR3nt: TGTGCCAGCCAAACAGGGGAAATCTATGGCTACACCTTC

abundance: -
d_gene: -
j_gene: TRBJ1-2
v_gene: TRBV27
CDR3aa: CASSLSPLTGSIYGYTF
CDR3nt: TGTGCCAGCAGTTTATCCCCCTTGACAGGATCCATCTATGGCTACACCTTC

abundance: -
d_gene: TRBD2
j_gene: TRBJ2-2
v_gene: TRBV18
CDR3aa: CASSPGTAGDTGELFF
CDR3nt: TGTGCCAGCTCACCAGGAACAGCGGGGGACACCGGGGAGCTGTTTTTT

abundance: -
d_gene: -
j_gene: TRBJ1-5
v_gene: TRBV2
CDR3aa: CASSEGWEQPQHF
CDR3nt: TGTGCCAGCAGTGAAGGTTGGGAGCAGCCCCAGCATTTT

abundance: -
d_gene: TRBD1
j_gene: TRBJ2-7
v_gene: TRBV30
CDR3aa: CAWSPGTVGYEQYF
CDR3nt: TGTGCCTGGAGCCCGGGGACAGTGGGTTACGAGCAGTACTTC

abundance: -
d_gene: -
j_gene: TRBJ1-3
v_gene: TRBV27
CDR3aa: CASSLTSGYSGSTIYF
CDR3nt: TGTGCCAGCAGTTTAACCAGCGGGTACTCTGGAAGCACCATATATTTT

abundance: -
d_gene: TRBD1
j_gene: TRBJ2-2
v_gene: TRBV5-1
CDR3aa: CASSLLQGASAGELFF
CDR3nt: TGCGCCAGCAGCCTCCTACAGGGGGCGTCCGCCGGGGAGCTGTTTTTT

abundance: -
d_gene: TRBD2
j_gene: TRBJ2-1
v_gene: TRBV7-3
CDR3aa: CATRSGGYNEQFF
CDR3nt: TGTGCCACACGGAGCGGGGGGTACAATGAGCAGTTCTTC

abundance: -
d_gene: -
j_gene: TRBJ1-2
v_gene: TRBV19
CDR3aa: CASSSPDSLYGYTF
CDR3nt: TGTGCCAGTAGTTCGCCGGACAGTTTATATGGCTACACCTTC

abundance: -
d_gene: -
j_gene: TRBJ1-6
v_gene: TRBV7-9
CDR3aa: CASSYGVKSPLHF
CDR3nt: TGTGCCAGCAGCTATGGGGTAAAGTCACCCCTCCACTTT

abundance: -
d_gene: -
j_gene: TRBJ2-1
v_gene: TRBV28
CDR3aa: CASSFLGGRGNEQFF
CDR3nt: TGTGCCAGCAGTTTCCTGGGAGGACGTGGGAATGAGCAGTTCTTC

abundance: -
d_gene: -
j_gene: TRBJ1-5
v_gene: TRBV4-1
CDR3aa: CASSQEDSSNQPQHF
CDR3nt: TGCGCCAGCAGCCAAGAAGACAGTAGCAATCAGCCCCAGCATTTT

abundance: -
d_gene: -
j_gene: TRBJ1-3
v_gene: TRBV6-5
CDR3aa: CASSRQNRAGNTIYF
CDR3nt: TGTGCCAGCAGTCGACAGAACCGGGCTGGAAACACCATATATTTT

abundance: -
d_gene: -
j_gene: TRBJ2-5
v_gene: TRBV5-1
CDR3aa: CASSLAGGVTHGETQYF
CDR3nt: TGCGCCAGCAGCTTGGCCGGTGGTGTCACACATGGGGAGACCCAGTACTTC

abundance: -
d_gene: -
j_gene: TRBJ1-2
v_gene: TRBV30
CDR3aa: CAWSVGSAANYGYTF
CDR3nt: TGTGCCTGGAGTGTAGGGTCAGCTGCTAACTATGGCTACACCTTC

abundance: -
d_gene: -
j_gene: TRBJ2-5
v_gene: TRBV7-8
CDR3aa: CASSLVNWKGQETQYF
CDR3nt: TGTGCCAGCAGCTTAGTCAATTGGAAAGGGCAAGAGACCCAGTACTTC

abundance: -
d_gene: TRBD1
j_gene: TRBJ1-5
v_gene: TRBV27
CDR3aa: CASSGTGSLGNQPQHF
CDR3nt: TGTGCCAGCAGCGGGACAGGGAGTTTGGGCAATCAGCCCCAGCATTTT

abundance: -
d_gene: TRBD2
j_gene: TRBJ2-7
v_gene: TRBV6-5
CDR3aa: CASSSPGGGYEQYF
CDR3nt: TGTGCCAGCAGTTCACCGGGGGGAGGGTACGAGCAGTACTTC

abundance: -
d_gene: TRBD1
j_gene: TRBJ2-7
v_gene: TRBV5-1
CDR3aa: CASSSGTEYYEQYF
CDR3nt: TGCGCCAGCAGCTCCGGGACAGAGTACTACGAGCAGTACTTC

abundance: -
d_gene: TRBD1
j_gene: TRBJ1-5
v_gene: TRBV7-2
CDR3aa: CASSSGTGINQPQHF
CDR3nt: TGTGCCAGCAGCTCCGGGACAGGGATCAATCAGCCCCAGCATTTT

abundance: -
d_gene: TRBD1
j_gene: TRBJ1-6
v_gene: TRBV5-1
CDR3aa: CASSPRTGGNSPLHF
CDR3nt: TGCGCCAGCAGCCCCCGGACAGGGGGGAATTCACCCCTCCACTTT